This T cell receptor beta chain was documented in a study of technical replicates of blood from a few donors. The CDR3 is 13 amino acids. Looked up from germline, CDR1 is SGHAT and CDR2 is FQNNGV. Trimming cost V 5 bases and J 1 base; bases outside gene matches: 2. Sequencing used immunoSEQ multiplex PCR; TCRdb keeps in-frame clones, though not all of them. The repertoire holds roughly 80,000 clones, with about 95% as singletons. Specimen: T cells isolated from PBMCs. The sequence derives from a human donor in good health. The J gene is TRBJ2-7, the V gene TRBV11-2, with 7 bases fitting TRBD1. The CDR3 spells CASSQGQSYEQYF. The CDR3 DNA reads TGTGCCAGCAGCCAGGGACAGTCCTACGAGCAGTACTTC.